The 24 T cell receptor beta chains below all came from one sample that was sequenced in a study of CXCR3-negative and CXCR3-positive naive CD8 T cells. The authors made the TRB cDNA libraries by 5' RACE using UMI labels. TCRdb reprocessed the 5' RACE reads, keeping one entry per CDR3 protein, no DNA. Here the sample table reports around 52,000 distinct CDR3 sequences. Sequenced: memory CD8+ T cells from blood. All receptors derive from a human donor in good health. Some clones in this sample may be carry-over from other donors' samples.

CDR3 protein: CASSSRDTEAFF. The chain is built from TRBV6-5 and TRBJ1-1. The CDR3 totals 12 residues. The germline CDR1 and CDR2 sequences are MNHEY and SVGAGI.

The J gene is TRBJ2-5, the V gene TRBV5-1; checking the TCRdb D call of TRBD1 is not possible without DNA. From germline, CDR1 is SGHRS and CDR2 YFSETQ. The CDR3 runs to 14 residues. CDR3 in amino acids: CASSPIGGVETQYF.

The V gene is TRBV11-2, the J gene TRBJ2-2; TCRdb selects TRBD2, and the lack of DNA leaves this call unchecked. The CDR3 spans 16 residues. The V gene's germline CDR1 is SGHAT and CDR2 FQNNGV. CDR3 sequence reads: CASSLVRLAVTGELFF.

This rearrangement joins TRBV21-1 to TRBJ1-1. TRBV21-1 is labeled a pseudogene. The CDR3 has 15 residues. The CDR3: CASSKTRGRGTEAFF.

This chain connects TRBV7-9 to TRBJ2-5; absent DNA, TCRdb's TRBD1 call cannot be checked. Germline loops: CDR1 SEHNR, CDR2 FQNEAQ (reference sequence). CDR3 length: 13 amino acids. CDR3 protein: CASHAGQQETQYF.

The chain links TRBV7-9 to TRBJ2-3. The CDR3 sequence is 15 residues long. Germline CDR1 reads SEHNR; CDR2 reads FQNEAQ (reference sequence). This CDR3 is CASSFDHGVADTQYF.

V and J are TRBV29-1 and TRBJ2-7. The germline V gene encodes CDR1 SQVTM and CDR2 ANQGSEA. The CDR3 has 13 amino acids. The CDR3 sequence is CSVEEGKPYEQYF.

The chain carries TRBV12-3 or TRBV12-4 and TRBJ2-5; without DNA, the TCRdb call of TRBD2 cannot be checked. CDR3 length equals 15 residues. This CDR3 is CASGRGGRMQETQYF.

The J gene is TRBJ2-2, the V gene TRBV19. Looked up from germline, CDR1 is LNHDA and CDR2 is SQIVND (reference sequence). The CDR3 is made up of 12 amino acids. CDR3 region: CASQENTGELFF.

The chain links TRBV6-5 to TRBJ2-1; TCRdb's assignment of TRBD1 cannot be checked, as there is no DNA. The CDR3 runs 13 residues. Germline lookup yields CDR1 MNHEY and CDR2 SVGAGI. This CDR3 is CASSLQGINEQFF.

V and J are TRBV7-3 and TRBJ2-1. The CDR3 runs 12 residues. The germline V gene has CDR1 SGHTA and CDR2 FQGTGA. The CDR3 protein is CASSLQPNEQFF. Drawing the rest from reference TRBV7-3 and TRBJ2-1, the complete variable domain is GAGVSQTPSNKVTEKGKYVELRCDPISGHTALYWYRQSLGQGPEFLIYFQGTGAADDSGLPNDRFFAVRPEGSVSTLKIQRTERGDSAVYLCASSLQPNEQFFGPGTRLTVL.

The genes are TRBV28 and TRBJ1-5. The CDR3 has 15 amino acids. Germline CDR1 MDHEN, CDR2 SYDVKM. Here the CDR3 reads CASSSLVYSNQPQHF. Full variable domain (rest looked up from reference TRBV28 and TRBJ1-5): DVKVTQSSRYLVKRTGEKVFLECVQDMDHENMFWYRQDPGLGLRLIYFSYDVKMKEKGDIPEGYSVSREKKERFSLILESASTNQTSMYLCASSSLVYSNQPQHFGDGTRLSIL.

The rearrangement uses TRBV10-3 and TRBJ1-5. Germline values: CDR1 ENHRY, CDR2 SYGVKD. The CDR3 is 15 amino acids. The CDR3 reads CAISESTDSNQPQHF.

The chain is built from TRBV23-1 and TRBJ2-7. TRBV23-1 is designated an ORF whose function remains uncertain. This CDR3 contains 15 residues. This chain's CDR3 is CASITRTGSSYEQYF.

The V gene is TRBV13, the J gene TRBJ2-1; TCRdb outputs TRBD1, but without DNA this stays unchecked. Looked up from germline, CDR1 is PRHDT and CDR2 is FYEKMQ (reference sequence). This CDR3 is 14 amino acids long. CDR3: CASGDRGQVNEQFF.

The V and J genes are TRBV4-2 and TRBJ1-2; as DNA is missing, the TRBD1 call by TCRdb cannot be tested. The CDR3 sequence is 14 residues long. Per germline, CDR1 LGHNA and CDR2 YNFKEQ. The CDR3 sequence: CASSQPGADNGYTF.

The chain has TRBV7-9 and TRBJ2-7; no DNA is available, so the TRBD2 call from TCRdb remains unchecked. The CDR3 contains 16 residues. The V gene's germline CDR1 is SEHNR and CDR2 FQNEAQ (reference sequence). The CDR3 spells CASSLASSGRGYEQYF.

The chain employs TRBV29-1 and TRBJ2-3; without DNA, the TCRdb call of TRBD1 cannot be checked. This CDR3 has 14 amino acids. CDR1 and CDR2 from the germline V gene are SQVTM and ANQGSEA. CDR3 protein: CSVEGVGRTDTQYF.

The chain couples TRBV29-1 to TRBJ1-1; TCRdb reports TRBD1, a call that lacks DNA to check it against. CDR3 size: 12 residues. Germline CDR1 SQVTM, CDR2 ANQGSEA. CDR3 loop: CSVPGPGFEAFF.

The chain recombines TRBV29-1 with TRBJ2-5; the TCRdb call, TRBD1, lacks DNA for checking. The CDR3 spans 12 residues. Germline lookup yields CDR1 SQVTM and CDR2 ANQGSEA. The CDR3 region is CSALIGAETQYF.

The chain joins TRBV5-1 to TRBJ2-7. In germline, CDR1 is SGHRS, CDR2 YFSETQ. This CDR3 is built from 13 residues. The CDR3 sequence: CASSFGESYEQYF.

The chain couples TRBV29-1 to TRBJ2-7; the TCRdb call, TRBD1, lacks DNA for checking. Germline CDR1 SQVTM, CDR2 ANQGSEA. The CDR3 spans 12 residues. The CDR3 spells CSVGGQGYEQYF.

The rearrangement uses TRBV4-2 and TRBJ1-4; TCRdb calls TRBD1, which cannot be checked without DNA. This CDR3 region has 15 residues. Germline values: CDR1 LGHNA, CDR2 YNFKEQ. This CDR3 reads CASSQAGQGGEKLFF.

This rearrangement joins TRBV28 to TRBJ2-5; TCRdb indicates TRBD1, and absent DNA this call remains unverified. Germline loops: CDR1 MDHEN, CDR2 SYDVKM. The length of the CDR3 is 15 residues. CDR3 sequence: CASSSSQGALETQYF.